This is a list of T cell receptor beta chains from one sample in a study of blood T cell repertoires in COVID-19. Using immunoSEQ multiplex PCR, the repertoire was profiled, and TCRdb retains in-frame clones only, with some absent. The table records roughly 120,000 clones, approximately 84% of them present only once. Source material: peripheral blood. Receptors originate from a man aged 35 to 55 with acute or convalescent COVID-19. Each CDR3 is given with its conserved first and last residue. Fields, in order: V gene, clone size, D gene, J gene, CDR3 protein, CDR3 DNA. A D gene is named only where the DNA matches it firmly. Only some rows state a clone size, as once, few, many or a class for expanded clones.

V gene: TRBV7-6; clone size: -; D gene: TRBD1; J gene: TRBJ2-7; CDR3 protein: CASSQGTDSYEQYF; CDR3 DNA: TGTGCCAGCAGCCAAGGGACAGACTCCTACGAGCAGTACTTC
V gene: TRBV7-2; clone size: once; D gene: -; J gene: TRBJ2-1; CDR3 protein: CASSEMGGFYNEQFF; CDR3 DNA: TGTGCCAGCAGCGAAATGGGAGGTTTCTACAATGAGCAGTTCTTC
V gene: TRBV9; clone size: -; D gene: -; J gene: TRBJ1-4; CDR3 protein: CASSHPRGVASEKLFF; CDR3 DNA: TGTGCCAGCAGCCATCCTCGGGGGGTGGCGAGCGAAAAACTGTTTTTT
V gene: TRBV11-2; clone size: -; D gene: TRBD2; J gene: TRBJ2-1; CDR3 protein: CASSPTRDGGADEQFF; CDR3 DNA: TGTGCCAGCAGCCCCACCCGTGACGGGGGGGCGGATGAGCAGTTCTTC
V gene: TRBV9; clone size: -; D gene: -; J gene: TRBJ2-2; CDR3 protein: CASSPSAGAGELFF; CDR3 DNA: TGTGCCAGCAGCCCGAGCGCAGGGGCCGGGGAGCTGTTTTTT
V gene: TRBV7-7; clone size: -; D gene: -; J gene: TRBJ2-1; CDR3 protein: CASSLAGGQGNEQFF; CDR3 DNA: TGTGCCAGCAGCTTAGCGGGGGGGCAGGGCAATGAGCAGTTCTTC
V gene: TRBV3-1/TRBV3-2; clone size: -; D gene: -; J gene: TRBJ1-5; CDR3 protein: CASSQSVKEVISHF; CDR3 DNA: TGTGCCAGCAGCCAATCAGTGAAAGAAGTCATCTCGCATTTT
V gene: TRBV24-1; clone size: -; D gene: TRBD2; J gene: TRBJ2-3; CDR3 protein: CATSDLTAGGTDTQYF; CDR3 DNA: TGTGCCACCAGTGATTTGACAGCGGGGGGTACAGATACGCAGTATTTT
V gene: TRBV18; clone size: once; D gene: -; J gene: TRBJ1-3; CDR3 protein: CASSFADLTSGNTIYF; CDR3 DNA: TGTGCCAGCTCATTTGCAGATCTCACCTCTGGAAACACCATATATTTT
V gene: TRBV6-5; clone size: -; D gene: -; J gene: TRBJ2-7; CDR3 protein: CASRYRLTYEQYF; CDR3 DNA: TGTGCCAGCAGGTATAGACTGACCTACGAGCAGTACTTC
V gene: TRBV27; clone size: -; D gene: TRBD1; J gene: TRBJ2-2; CDR3 protein: CASSNRGQNTGELFF; CDR3 DNA: TGTGCCAGCAGTAACAGGGGTCAGAACACCGGGGAGCTGTTTTTT
V gene: TRBV5-8; clone size: -; D gene: -; J gene: TRBJ1-2; CDR3 protein: CASSHFRAGDYGYTF; CDR3 DNA: TGTGCCAGCAGCCATTTTAGGGCAGGGGACTATGGCTACACCTTC
V gene: TRBV7-3; clone size: -; D gene: TRBD1; J gene: TRBJ2-3; CDR3 protein: CASSGQGADTQYF; CDR3 DNA: TGTGCCAGCAGCGGACAGGGGGCAGATACGCAGTATTTT
V gene: TRBV2; clone size: -; D gene: TRBD2; J gene: TRBJ2-7; CDR3 protein: CASSVSRESSGGNEQYF; CDR3 DNA: TGTGCCAGCAGTGTTTCTCGAGAATCTAGCGGGGGGAACGAGCAGTACTTC
V gene: TRBV2; clone size: -; D gene: TRBD1; J gene: TRBJ2-1; CDR3 protein: CASSEQGARDEQFF; CDR3 DNA: TGTGCCAGCAGTGAGCAGGGGGCGAGGGATGAGCAGTTCTTC
V gene: TRBV4-3; clone size: -; D gene: -; J gene: TRBJ2-3; CDR3 protein: CASERVMGTDTQYF; CDR3 DNA: TGCGCCAGCGAGAGGGTTATGGGCACAGATACGCAGTATTTT
V gene: TRBV3-1/TRBV3-2; clone size: -; D gene: -; J gene: TRBJ2-7; CDR3 protein: CASSHLQGDEQYF; CDR3 DNA: TGTGCCAGCAGCCACCTACAGGGAGACGAGCAGTACTTC
V gene: TRBV4-1; clone size: -; D gene: -; J gene: TRBJ1-2; CDR3 protein: CASSPFRGINYGYTF; CDR3 DNA: TGCGCCAGCAGCCCTTTTCGGGGGATTAACTATGGCTACACCTTC
V gene: TRBV5-1; clone size: -; D gene: -; J gene: TRBJ2-1; CDR3 protein: CASSLGETGGLYNEQFF; CDR3 DNA: TGCGCCAGCAGCTTGGGGGAGACAGGAGGACTCTACAATGAGCAGTTCTTC
V gene: TRBV24-1; clone size: -; D gene: -; J gene: TRBJ2-1; CDR3 protein: CATSDSNEQFF; CDR3 DNA: TGTGCCACCAGTGATTCAAATGAGCAGTTCTTC
V gene: TRBV24-1; clone size: -; D gene: -; J gene: TRBJ1-4; CDR3 protein: CATSVTTARGDEKLFF; CDR3 DNA: TGTGCCACCAGTGTCACCACCGCCAGGGGTGATGAAAAACTGTTTTTT
V gene: TRBV7-9; clone size: -; D gene: TRBD1; J gene: TRBJ1-3; CDR3 protein: CAIFRQGVKDTIYF; CDR3 DNA: TGTGCCATCTTCCGACAGGGTGTGAAGGACACCATATATTTT
V gene: TRBV11-3; clone size: -; D gene: TRBD2; J gene: TRBJ2-1; CDR3 protein: CASSFGGLAGGHNEQFF; CDR3 DNA: TGTGCCAGCAGCTTTGGGGGACTAGCGGGGGGCCACAATGAGCAGTTCTTC
V gene: TRBV5-6; clone size: -; D gene: -; J gene: TRBJ1-6; CDR3 protein: CASSLSYNSPLHF; CDR3 DNA: TGTGCCAGCAGCCTCTCCTATAATTCACCCCTCCACTTT
V gene: TRBV2; clone size: -; D gene: -; J gene: TRBJ2-3; CDR3 protein: CASSIGFDTQYF; CDR3 DNA: TGTGCCAGCAGTATCGGTTTCGATACGCAGTATTTT
V gene: TRBV12-3/TRBV12-4; clone size: few; D gene: -; J gene: TRBJ1-1; CDR3 protein: CASRGLGTAFF; CDR3 DNA: TGTGCCAGCAGGGGACTTGGGACAGCTTTCTTT
V gene: TRBV4-2; clone size: -; D gene: -; J gene: TRBJ1-5; CDR3 protein: CASSQDDKAYNQPQHF; CDR3 DNA: TGTGCCAGCAGCCAAGATGACAAGGCTTACAATCAGCCCCAGCATTTT
V gene: TRBV6-1; clone size: -; D gene: -; J gene: TRBJ2-6; CDR3 protein: CASSEDLTAQGANVLTF; CDR3 DNA: TGTGCCAGCAGTGAAGACCTGACAGCCCAGGGGGCCAACGTCCTGACTTTC
V gene: TRBV3-1/TRBV3-2; clone size: -; D gene: TRBD2; J gene: TRBJ2-1; CDR3 protein: CASSQMTSGGAGEQFF; CDR3 DNA: TGTGCCAGCAGCCAAATGACTAGCGGGGGGGCCGGGGAGCAGTTCTTC
V gene: TRBV24-1; clone size: once; D gene: -; J gene: TRBJ1-4; CDR3 protein: CATSEPRAGGEKLFF; CDR3 DNA: TGTGCCACCAGTGAGCCCCGGGCCGGAGGAGAAAAACTGTTTTTT
V gene: TRBV2; clone size: -; D gene: TRBD1; J gene: TRBJ1-1; CDR3 protein: CASRRQGGNTEAFF; CDR3 DNA: TGTGCCAGCAGGAGACAGGGGGGGAACACTGAAGCTTTCTTT
V gene: TRBV6-4; clone size: -; D gene: -; J gene: TRBJ2-3; CDR3 protein: CASSDGASTDTQYF; CDR3 DNA: TGTGCCAGCAGTGACGGGGCTAGCACAGATACGCAGTATTTT
V gene: TRBV7-9; clone size: -; D gene: -; J gene: TRBJ1-1; CDR3 protein: CASSLWRDPDTEAFF; CDR3 DNA: TGTGCCAGCAGCTTATGGAGGGATCCTGACACTGAAGCTTTCTTT
V gene: TRBV2; clone size: -; D gene: -; J gene: TRBJ2-1; CDR3 protein: CASSPPGYNEQFF; CDR3 DNA: TGTGCCAGCAGCCCCCCAGGGTACAATGAGCAGTTCTTC
V gene: TRBV4-2; clone size: -; D gene: -; J gene: TRBJ2-4; CDR3 protein: CASSQESWEKGKNIQYF; CDR3 DNA: TGTGCCAGCAGCCAAGAAAGTTGGGAGAAAGGCAAAAACATTCAGTACTTC
V gene: TRBV7-9; clone size: -; D gene: -; J gene: TRBJ1-1; CDR3 protein: CASSLDGGWAFF; CDR3 DNA: TGTGCCAGCAGCTTAGATGGAGGGTGGGCTTTCTTT
V gene: TRBV27; clone size: -; D gene: -; J gene: TRBJ2-2; CDR3 protein: CASSQPGQSGGTGELFF; CDR3 DNA: TGTGCCAGCAGCCAACCGGGACAGTCAGGGGGGACCGGGGAGCTGTTTTTT
V gene: TRBV19; clone size: -; D gene: TRBD1; J gene: TRBJ1-1; CDR3 protein: CASTRGDRGVTEAFF; CDR3 DNA: TGTGCCAGTACCCGTGGGGACAGGGGGGTCACTGAAGCTTTCTTT
V gene: TRBV11-2; clone size: -; D gene: TRBD1; J gene: TRBJ1-1; CDR3 protein: CASSFLTGPRGYTEAFF; CDR3 DNA: TGTGCCAGCAGCTTTCTTACCGGGCCCAGGGGGTACACTGAAGCTTTCTTT
V gene: TRBV7-2; clone size: -; D gene: -; J gene: TRBJ2-2; CDR3 protein: CASSLQGSLTGELFF; CDR3 DNA: TGTGCCAGCAGCTTACAGGGCAGTTTGACCGGGGAGCTGTTTTTT
V gene: TRBV12-5; clone size: few; D gene: TRBD2; J gene: TRBJ2-3; CDR3 protein: CASGLVIAGGADTQYF; CDR3 DNA: TGTGCTAGTGGTTTGGTAATAGCGGGGGGCGCAGATACGCAGTATTTT
V gene: TRBV7-8; clone size: -; D gene: TRBD1; J gene: TRBJ2-3; CDR3 protein: CASSLAVGRTGGAALSTDTQYF; CDR3 DNA: TGTGCCAGCAGCTTAGCCGTGGGGAGGACAGGGGGCGCCGCCCTGAGCACAGATACGCAGTATTTT
V gene: TRBV10-3; clone size: -; D gene: -; J gene: TRBJ2-1; CDR3 protein: CAISEDSGGLHNEQFF; CDR3 DNA: TGTGCCATCAGTGAGGACTCGGGTGGTCTGCACAATGAGCAGTTCTTC
V gene: TRBV19; clone size: -; D gene: TRBD2; J gene: TRBJ2-7; CDR3 protein: CASSMAGTKAEQYF; CDR3 DNA: TGTGCCAGTAGTATGGCCGGGACTAAGGCCGAGCAGTACTTC
V gene: TRBV5-1; clone size: -; D gene: TRBD1; J gene: TRBJ1-2; CDR3 protein: CASSTGANYGYTF; CDR3 DNA: TGCGCCAGCAGTACAGGGGCTAACTATGGCTACACCTTC
V gene: TRBV2; clone size: -; D gene: -; J gene: TRBJ2-7; CDR3 protein: CASSEALDSNEQYF; CDR3 DNA: TGTGCCAGCAGTGAAGCGCTTGACAGCAACGAGCAGTACTTC